These 25 T cell receptor beta chains came from one sample sequenced in a study of T cells in tumors after PD-1 blockade. Clones were read by immunoSEQ multiplex PCR, and TCRdb kept only the in-frame ones, dropping some. The top ten hold under 40% of the sample, which has 30,000 to 35,000 clones, 73% seen once. The specimen comprised PBMCs, sampled after anti-PD-1 treatment. These receptor sequences come from a human donor with basal cell carcinoma.

Of note for this clone: The sample carries other DNA sequences with the same CDR3. The chain joins TRBV18 to TRBJ2-4; TRBD1 matches 7 bases. Germline trimming cut 2 bases from V and 0 bases from J; bases unmatched to any gene: 4. Germline CDR1 is KGHSH and CDR2 is LQKENI. The CDR3 runs to 16 residues. Here the CDR3 DNA reads TGTGCCAGCTCACCAGACAGGGTGGGAGCCAAAAACATTCAGTACTTC. Protein sequence: CASSPDRVGAKNIQYF.

The chain couples TRBV5-4 to TRBJ1-2, with TRBD1 matching over 7 bases. Germline trimming cut 0 bases from V and 4 bases from J; bases unmatched to any gene: 3. Germline V gives CDR1 SGHNT, CDR2 YYREEE (reference sequence). This CDR3 comprises 14 residues. DNA for the CDR3: TGTGCCAGCAGCTTGGGGGGACAGACCTATGGCTACACCTTC. Its protein is CASSLGGQTYGYTF.

This chain joins TRBV15 and TRBJ1-5, with TRBD1 identical over 7 bases. Germline trimming cut 8 bases from V and 1 base from J; bases unmatched to any gene: 14. The CDR3 is 17 amino acids. Germline CDR1 and CDR2: LNHNV and YYDKDF (reference sequence). Written as DNA, the CDR3 is TGTGCCACCCAGAATTTTCGGACAGGTTTAAGCAATCAGCCCCAGCATTTT. It is translated as CATQNFRTGLSNQPQHF. Full variable domain (rest looked up from reference TRBV15 and TRBJ1-5): DAMVIQNPRYQVTQFGKPVTLSCSQTLNHNVMYWYQQKSSQAPKLLFHYYDKDFNNEADTPDNFQSRRPNTSFCFLDIRSPGLGDTAMYLCATQNFRTGLSNQPQHFGDGTRLSIL.

V usage is TRBV18 and J usage is TRBJ2-3; the D gene could be TRBD1 or TRBD2 (5 bases each). The CDR3 runs 14 residues. Per the germline V gene, CDR1 is KGHSH and CDR2 is LQKENI. V was cut by 3 bases and J by 2 bases, with 9 bases left in between. This chain's CDR3 is CASSPRGPTDTQYF. The CDR3, as DNA: TGTGCCAGCTCACCCCGGGGCCCCACAGATACGCAGTATTTT.

The genes are TRBV5-6 and TRBJ1-2, with 7 bases identical to TRBD1. The germline V gene has CDR1 SGHDT and CDR2 YYEEEE. The junction had 2 bases not matched to a gene; V was cut back by 2 bases and J by 7 bases. The CDR3 has 12 residues. The CDR3 nucleotides read TGTGCCAGCAGCTTTGACAGGGCTGGCTACACCTTC. Translating gives CASSFDRAGYTF.

The chain uses TRBV3-1 (or the pseudogene TRBV3-2) and TRBJ1-1; D perhaps matches TRBD1 (6 bases). From germline, CDR1 is LGHDT and CDR2 YNNKEL (reference sequence). This CDR3 is 13 amino acids long. V dropped 3 bases and J dropped 6 bases, with 11 bases sitting between them. The CDR3 region is CASSHTRGAEAFF. CDR3 DNA: TGTGCCAGCAGCCATACGAGGGGGGCTGAAGCTTTCTTT.

This chain connects TRBV30 to TRBJ1-1; TRBD1 aligns across 9 bases. Germline CDR1 GTSNPN, CDR2 SVGIG (reference sequence). V lost 8 bases and J lost 1; bases outside the gene matches: 5. There are 13 residues in the CDR3. The CDR3 nucleotides are TGTGCCCGGGCGGGACAGGGGAACACTGAAGCTTTCTTT. Translation gives CARAGQGNTEAFF.

This clone was observed a few times. The chain couples TRBV4-2 to TRBJ2-1; TRBD2 aligns across 8 bases. V shed 1 base and J 7 bases; nucleotides not matched to a gene: 6. CDR3 length equals 15 residues. Germline V gives CDR1 LGHNA, CDR2 YNFKEQ. CDR3 sequence: CASSQAAGVWNEQFF. CDR3 nucleotide sequence: TGTGCCAGCAGCCAAGCAGCGGGAGTGTGGAATGAGCAGTTCTTC.

This clone was counted only a few times. The rearrangement links TRBV7-8 to TRBJ1-2; TRBD1 matches at 7 bases. The CDR3 loop spans 17 amino acids. V gave up 2 bases and J gave up 4 bases; unmatched junction bases: 13. Germline CDR1 SGHVS, CDR2 FQNEAQ. CDR3 in DNA: TGTGCCAGCAGCTTACTGTTTTCGGGACAGCTCATCTATGGCTACACCTTC. Amino acid sequence: CASSLLFSGQLIYGYTF.

The chain employs TRBV7-9 and TRBJ2-2, with D uncertain. Germline CDR1 reads SEHNR; CDR2 reads FQNEAQ (reference sequence). With 1 base removed from V and 5 bases from J, the gap between germline ends came to 5 bases. The CDR3 spans 13 residues. CDR3 bases: TGTGCCAGCAGCTTAGGTGGAACCGGGGAGCTGTTTTTT. This codes for CASSLGGTGELFF.

The CDR3 reads CATSRGRQNNSPLHF. CDR3 nucleotides: TGTGCCACCAGCAGAGGAAGGCAAAATAATTCACCCCTCCACTTT. The chain links TRBV15 to TRBJ1-6, with no clear D. Germline V gives CDR1 LNHNV, CDR2 YYDKDF (reference sequence). This CDR3 has 15 residues. Trimming stripped 1 base from V and 5 bases from J, with 9 bases between.

V gene TRBV5-1 combines with J gene TRBJ2-2; 9 bases line up with TRBD2. The junction had 2 bases not matched to a gene; V was cut back by 4 bases and J by 1 base. Germline CDR1 and CDR2: SGHRS and YFSETQ. The CDR3 sequence is 15 residues long. CDR3 DNA: TGCGCCAGCAGCCAGACTAGCGGGAACACCGGGGAGCTGTTTTTT. This translates into CASSQTSGNTGELFF.

CDR3: CASSLAGGPRVYF. CDR3 nucleotides: TGTGCCAGCAGCTTAGCGGGCGGTCCCCGCGTCTATTTT. The V and J genes are TRBV5-4 and TRBJ2-3; TRBD2 is a possible D gene (6 bases). This CDR3 comprises 13 residues. V lost 2 bases, J lost 15 bases, and 19 bases lay in between. Germline V gene data show CDR1 as SGHNT and CDR2 as YYREEE (reference sequence).

The CDR3 sequence: CASNHRGGSILNIQYF. The CDR3 region has the DNA TGTGCCAGTAACCACAGGGGGGGTTCAATTTTGAACATTCAGTACTTC. This chain joins TRBV19 and TRBJ2-4, with D possibly being TRBD1 (8 bases). CDR1 LNHDA and CDR2 SQIVND come from the germline V gene (reference sequence). The CDR3 sequence is 16 residues long. The V gene lost 7 bases and the J gene lost 7 bases, with 23 bases spanning the gap.

CDR3 sequence: CASSPRGRTGANTGELFF. The CDR3 DNA reads as TGTGCCAGCAGCCCTAGAGGTAGGACAGGAGCGAACACCGGGGAGCTGTTTTTT. This rearrangement joins TRBV11-3 to TRBJ2-2, with 7 positions matching TRBD1. In germline, CDR1 is SGHNT, CDR2 YENEEA. The CDR3 covers 18 residues. The ends lost 5 bases at V and 0 bases at J; junction bases unmatched: 12.

This clone was counted a single time. With a much larger clone just one base away, this may be a read error. J is TRBJ1-1 and V is TRBV29-1; 7 bases map to TRBD1. Per the germline V gene, CDR1 is SQVTM and CDR2 is ANQGSEA. This CDR3 contains 15 residues. The CDR3 region is CNVKSGQARGTEAFF. The CDR3 nucleotides are TGCAACGTGAAAAGTGGACAGGCCCGGGGCACTGAAGCTTTCTTT.

The J gene is TRBJ2-5, the V gene TRBV30; 12 bases are shared with TRBD1. The germline CDR1 and CDR2 sequences are GTSNPN and SVGIG (reference sequence). This CDR3 is built from 13 residues. With 5 bases clipped from V and 4 bases from J, the junction kept 2 bases outside the gene matches. The CDR3 loop is CAWGTGGVETQYF. The CDR3 bases are TGTGCCTGGGGGACAGGGGGCGTAGAGACCCAGTACTTC.

The chain couples TRBV19 to TRBJ2-2, with D uncertain. The CDR3 has 11 amino acids. The germline V gene encodes CDR1 LNHDA and CDR2 SQIVND (reference sequence). V lost 1 base to trimming and J lost 6 bases, with 0 bases between them. In nucleotides, the CDR3 is TGTGCCAGTAGTATAGCCGGGGAGCTGTTTTTT. Translated: CASSIAGELFF.

The J gene is TRBJ1-5, the V gene TRBV27; a weak D match, TRBD1 (5 bases). The V gene lost 3 bases and the J gene lost 7 bases, with 10 bases spanning the gap. Germline V lookup: CDR1 MNHEY, CDR2 SMNVEV (reference sequence). The CDR3 runs 13 residues. CDR3 sequence reads: CASSLEGIQPQHF. CDR3 bases: TGTGCCAGCAGTTTGGAGGGGATCCAGCCCCAGCATTTT.

This chain uses TRBV30 with TRBJ1-5; no clear D gene. Trimming pared 2 bases from V and 0 bases from J, leaving 11 bases between. This CDR3 comprises 15 residues. Germline CDR1 is GTSNPN and CDR2 is SVGIG (reference sequence). CDR3 sequence: CAWSRPDSSNQPQHF. The DNA of the CDR3 is TGTGCCTGGAGTCGCCCCGATTCTAGCAATCAGCCCCAGCATTTT.

This clone showed up just a few times. The chain recombines TRBV6-6 with TRBJ1-4, with D maybe TRBD1 (5 bases). CDR3 length: 11 residues. The V gene lost 8 bases and the J gene lost 13 bases, with 14 bases spanning the gap. Germline V gene lookup returns CDR1 MNHNY and CDR2 SVGAGI (reference sequence). The CDR3 is CASGDPGLLFF. The CDR3 DNA sequence: TGTGCCAGCGGGGACCCGGGACTACTGTTTTTT.

This clone was seen a single time. V is TRBV19 and J is TRBJ2-5, with 8 positions matching TRBD1. The CDR3 contains 13 residues. V was pared by 7 bases and J by 5 bases, with 6 bases of the junction left unmatched. Germline V gene lookup returns CDR1 LNHDA and CDR2 SQIVND (reference sequence). The CDR3 region is CASNRGFGETQYF. The CDR3 DNA reads as TGTGCCAGTAACAGGGGGTTTGGGGAGACCCAGTACTTC.

V is TRBV9 and J is TRBJ2-3; D is possibly TRBD2 (8 bases). Germline V gives CDR1 SGDLS, CDR2 YYNGEE. V was shortened by 0 bases and J by 0 bases, with 14 bases between the two germline ends. This CDR3 spans 17 amino acids. In nucleotides, the CDR3 is TGTGCCAGCAGCGTAGACGGGGGGGACAGTAGCACAGATACGCAGTATTTT. It translates to CASSVDGGDSSTDTQYF.

For the CDR3, the DNA is TGTGCCAGCAGTTCGGGGACCGAGACTAGCACAGATACGCAGTATTTT. Protein sequence: CASSSGTETSTDTQYF. V gene TRBV6-2 or TRBV6-3 combines with J gene TRBJ2-3, with D perhaps assigned TRBD1 or TRBD2 (5 bases each). CDR3 length: 16 amino acids. The V end lost 4 bases, the J end lost 0 bases, and 14 bases lay between the germline ends. Germline V gene sequence: CDR1 MNHEY, CDR2 SVGEGT.

The chain joins TRBV7-2 to TRBJ2-1; D is ambiguous. V lost 0 bases, J lost 6 bases, and 3 bases lay in between. The V gene's germline CDR1 is SGHTA and CDR2 FQGNSA. This CDR3 has 12 amino acids. CDR3: CASSLAANEQFF. The CDR3 nucleotides read TGTGCCAGCAGCTTAGCGGCCAATGAGCAGTTCTTC.